This T cell receptor (beta chain) was recovered during a study of blood T cell repertoires in COVID-19. The overall study: COVID-19 samples collected from the United States, Italy and Spain covered acute and convalescent phases. Sources were T cells, B-cell-depleted T cells, or PBMCs; the material itself was cDNA or gDNA.

Patients at the Seattle site were enrolled during active infection and followed longitudinally. As handled by the study authors: Nucleated cell counts were estimated from reference gene primer amplification. TCRdb's copy holds only in-frame clones and misses some; the assay was immunoSEQ multiplex PCR. V, J and clone size reflect that table, while D and trimming were determined from the DNA. The sample includes approximately 120,000 clones, 75% to 90% of them seen just once. Trimming took 2 bases from V and 6 from J, leaving 10 bases between them. The CDR3 has 14 residues. The germline V gene encodes CDR1 MDHEN and CDR2 SYDVKM.

Material: peripheral blood. The rearrangement joins TRBV28 to TRBJ2-2; D gene unclear. This receptor was obtained from a woman older than 75 with COVID-19, enrolled during active disease. CDR3 in DNA: TGTGCCAGCAGTTTACCCGGGTCCCCCGGGGAGCTGTTTTTT. Protein: CASSLPGSPGELFF. Full variable domain (remainder filled in from reference TRBV28 and TRBJ2-2): DVKVTQSSRYLVKRTGEKVFLECVQDMDHENMFWYRQDPGLGLRLIYFSYDVKMKEKGDIPEGYSVSREKKERFSLILESASTNQTSMYLCASSLPGSPGELFFGEGSRLTVL.